This T cell receptor beta chain appears in the sequencing data of a study of glioma-infiltrating T cells after dendritic cell vaccination. Study details: Patients received three intradermal dendritic cell vaccine injections at biweekly intervals.

Profiled with immunoSEQ multiplex PCR; TCRdb holds only in-frame clones, not every one. The repertoire holds over 90,000 clones, with around 80% as singletons. This CDR3 region has 14 residues. Germline V lookup: CDR1 MGHRA, CDR2 YSYEKL. The germline V and J ends were trimmed by 2 bases and 10 bases, with 17 bases remaining between them. Time point in this sample: after dendritic cell vaccination, including at tumor progression/relapse. PBMC sampling occurred before vaccination, two weeks after the third dose, and at progression. Study-level points and caveats: No direct clonality-survival link was found; a diverse polyclonal response may matter.

This clone was observed a handful of times. The antigen is undetermined. This clonotype was obtained from a human donor with glioblastoma. This chain links TRBV4-1 with TRBJ1-2; no clear D. Sample: blood, taken after dendritic cell vaccination. CDR3 nucleotide sequence: TGCGCCAGCAGCCAACCTAGGGAGAGAGTTGCCTACACCTTC. Its protein is CASSQPRERVAYTF.